Listed below are T cell receptor beta chains from one sample, sequenced in a study of tumor and adjacent non-tumor tissue in lung cancer. TCRdb processed the multiplex PCR reads anew with MiXCR; each CDR3 protein has one entry. The table includes 90,000 to 100,000 distinct CDR3 sequences, 75% to 85% detected once. Sequencing input: distant non-tumor lung tissue. The source of these receptors is a man aged 60 to 75 with small cell lung cancer. Each CDR3 is given with its conserved first and last residue. D genes are given only for firm matches. Clone size, where shown, is once, few, many, or a class for clones that have expanded.

J	D	size	V	CDR3	DNA
TRBJ2-3	-	-	TRBV24-1	CGTSGGRVDSTDTQYF	TGTGGCACCAGTGGTGGACGAGTCGATAGCACAGATACGCAGTATTTT
TRBJ2-7	-	many	TRBV13	CASSFVGRPYEQYF	TGTGCCAGCAGCTTCGTGGGGCGACCCTACGAGCAGTACTTC
TRBJ1-2	-	-	TRBV10-2	CASSDSGRTNYGYTF	TGCGCCAGCAGTGATTCTGGGCGGACTAACTATGGGTACACCTTC
TRBJ2-4	-	-	TRBV4-1	CASSRRTPDSAVETAKNIQYF	TGCGCCAGTAGCCGACGGACTCCGGACAGTGCCGTAGAAACAGCCAAAAACATTCAGTACTTC
TRBJ2-1	TRBD2	medium-sized	TRBV6-5	CATSKASGIDYNEQFF	TGTGCCACCTCTAAGGCAAGCGGGATCGACTACAATGAGCAGTTCTTC
TRBJ2-2	-	-	TRBV29-1	CSVRSANTGQLFF	TGCAGCGTTAGGTCAGCGAACACCGGGCAACTGTTTTTT
TRBJ2-5	-	-	TRBV24-1	CATNGSGIAQETQYF	TGTGCCACCAATGGTTCGGGGATAGCCCAAGAGACCCAGTACTTC
TRBJ1-1	-	-	TRBV20-1	CSATADSMNTEVLF	TGCAGTGCTACAGCGGACAGCATGAACACTGAAGTTCTCTTT
TRBJ2-1	TRBD2	-	TRBV29-1	CNVMSSGSNNEQFF	TGCAACGTTATGTCTAGCGGGAGTAACAATGAGCAGTTCTTC
TRBJ1-2	-	-	TRBV29-1	CSAEPGAGEYGYTF	TGCAGCGCCGAGCCCGGGGCTGGGGAATACGGCTACACCTTC
TRBJ2-2	-	-	TRBV20-1	CSANEGTGELFF	TGCAGTGCTAATGAGGGCACCGGGGAGCTGTTTTTT
TRBJ2-2	TRBD2	-	TRBV5-1	CASRLVAGVGELFF	TGCGCCAGTAGGTTGGTAGCGGGAGTCGGGGAGCTGTTTTTT
TRBJ1-6	-	-	TRBV4-2	CASSQDLRDGLLLHF	TGTGCCAGCAGCCAAGATTTAAGGGACGGTTTACTCCTCCACTTT
TRBJ2-6	-	once	TRBV12-3/TRBV12-4	CASSSYNRDSGANVLTF	TGTGCCAGCAGTTCCTATAACAGGGACTCTGGGGCCAACGTCCTCACTTTC
TRBJ2-1	-	-	TRBV6-1	CASIFGRSRIEQFF	TGTGCCAGCATCTTTGGCAGGAGTAGGATTGAGCAGTTCTTC
TRBJ1-5	-	once	TRBV6-2/TRBV6-3	CASRAAPDGRPQHF	TGTGCCAGCAGGGCCGCCCCGGACGGACGTCCCCAGCATTTT
TRBJ1-1	TRBD1	-	TRBV20-1	CSAGRGQMNTEAFF	TGTAGTGCTGGGAGGGGACAGATGAACACTGAAGCTTTCTTT
TRBJ2-7	-	-	TRBV11-2	CASNSTYGGQYF	TGTGCCAGCAACTCGACCTATGGCGGGCAGTACTTC
TRBJ2-1	-	hyperexpanded	TRBV11-2	CASSLEAGLVEQFF	TGTGCCAGCAGCTTAGAGGCAGGGTTGGTTGAGCAGTTCTTC
TRBJ2-3	TRBD2	-	TRBV11-1	CASSSGLAGGPMVDRQYF	TGTGCCAGCAGCTCCGGACTAGCGGGAGGGCCGATGGTGGATAGGCAGTATTTT
TRBJ2-3	TRBD1	-	TRBV30	CVWSTGDRITDTQYF	TGTGTCTGGAGTACGGGGGACAGGATCACAGATACGCAGTATTTT
TRBJ2-1	TRBD1	-	TRBV12-3/TRBV12-4	CAGCSGTEQNEQFF	TGTGCCGGCTGTTCCGGGACAGAGCAGAATGAGCAGTTCTTC
TRBJ2-4	-	-	TRBV7-8	CTSGLDQGIQYF	TGTACCAGCGGCTTGGACCAAGGCATTCAGTACTTC
TRBJ2-2	-	medium-sized	TRBV29-1	CSVGGVPGELFF	TGCAGCGTTGGGGGGGTTCCCGGGGAGCTGTTTTTT
TRBJ2-7	TRBD2	once	TRBV11-3	CASSPGGSYKQYF	TGTGCCAGCAGCCCCGGGGGGTCCTACAAGCAATACTTC
TRBJ1-1	-	-	TRBV10-2	CASSDSSNTEAFF	TGCGCCAGCAGTGATAGTTCGAACACTGAAGCTTTCTTT
TRBJ2-3	-	-	TRBV7-9	CASSLQQRPSTGTQYF	TGTGCCAGCAGCTTACAACAGCGGCCCAGCACAGGTACGCAGTATTTT
TRBJ2-7	-	once	TRBV12-3/TRBV12-4	CASRFKHLNYERYF	TGTGCCAGCCGTTTTAAGCACTTGAACTACGAGCGGTACTTC
TRBJ2-7	TRBD1	-	TRBV20-1	CSVRQTGKNEQYF	TGCAGTGTTAGACAGACAGGGAAGAACGAGCAGTACTTC
TRBJ2-1	TRBD2	once	TRBV12-3/TRBV12-4	CAGSSTSGTYNEQFF	TGTGCCGGCAGTTCTACTAGCGGGACCTACAATGAGCAGTTCTTT
TRBJ1-1	-	-	TRBV29-1	CSVARCPEDTGAFF	TGCAGCGTAGCCCGGTGTCCCGAGGATACTGGAGCTTTCTTT
TRBJ2-2	-	-	TRBV29-1	CSVRSANTGDLFF	TGCAGCGTTAGGTCAGCGAATACCGGGGACCTGTTTTTT
TRBJ2-2	-	once	TRBV12-3/TRBV12-4	CASTMGVAVSGELFF	TGTGCCAGCACCATGGGGGTAGCGGTTTCCGGGGAACTGTTTTTT
TRBJ2-2	-	-	TRBV10-3	CAFSTKTQYTGELFF	TGTGCCTTCAGTACAAAGACTCAGTACACCGGGGAACTGTTTTTT
TRBJ2-5	-	-	TRBV6-1	CASSGIRLAGERESQYF	TGTGCCAGCAGTGGAATTCGGCTAGCCGGAGAGAGAGAGAGCCAGTACTTC
TRBJ2-5	-	-	TRBV10-2	CASRESAGGLSQYF	TGCGCCAGCCGTGAGTCTGCTGGCGGCCTGTCCCAGTACTTC
TRBJ1-1	-	-	TRBV5-4	CARSYGANIEASF	TGTGCCAGAAGCTATGGAGCAAACATTGAAGCTTCCTTT
TRBJ2-1	-	-	TRBV12-3/TRBV12-4	CASIRGNEQFF	TGTGCTAGCATTAGGGGGAATGAGCAGTTCTTC
TRBJ1-5	TRBD1	-	TRBV6-2/TRBV6-3	CALAAGQGNQPQHF	TGTGCCCTTGCTGCGGGACAGGGTAACCAGCCCCAGCATTTT
TRBJ2-5	-	-	TRBV11-1	CPSRLQLQETQYF	TGTCCCAGCAGATTACAACTCCAAGAGACCCAGTACTTC
TRBJ1-5	-	-	TRBV12-3/TRBV12-4	CASSFGGSRPQHF	TGTGCCAGCAGTTTTGGGGGAAGTCGACCCCAGCATTTT
TRBJ2-1	-	-	TRBV13	CASSLGGNPDNEQIF	TGTGCCAGCAGCTTGGGAGGTAACCCCGACAATGAACAGATCTTC
TRBJ2-1	-	-	TRBV29-1	CSGSRDFTSEQFF	TGTAGCGGCTCCCGGGACTTTACAAGTGAGCAGTTCTTC
TRBJ2-5	TRBD2	-	TRBV6-1	CACSWGTSGALGETQYF	TGTGCCTGCAGTTGGGGAACTAGCGGTGCTCTGGGGGAGACCCAGTACTTC
TRBJ2-2	-	-	TRBV4-1	CASRSRGAFTGELFF	TGCGCCAGCAGAAGCAGGGGGGCCTTTACCGGTGAGCTGTTTTTT
TRBJ2-2	-	once	TRBV6-5	CASSPNIESTGELFF	TGTGCCAGTTCCCCCAATATTGAGTCCACCGGGGAGCTGTTTTTT